The clone carrying this T cell receptor (beta chain) came up once. The antigen is not known. This sample stems from a study of T cell responses to AZD1222 COVID-19 vaccine. Findings of the study overall: After two AZD1222 doses, spike-specific TCR breadth and depth rose versus day 0. Females outnumbered males among donors, who were mostly white British; clonal diversity was possibly underestimated.

Assay used: immunoSEQ multiplex PCR; TCRdb lists only in-frame clones, some missing. The sample holds 100,000 to 150,000 clones, around 90% seen once. V was trimmed by 1 base and J by 6 bases, leaving 13 bases between them. This CDR3 region has 15 residues. Germline V gene lookup returns CDR1 SGHTA and CDR2 FQGNSA. Doses given second, at about 4 or about 12 weeks, were pooled. This rearrangement joins TRBV7-2 to TRBJ1-5, with D possibly being TRBD1 (6 bases). The TCR comes from an adult who received the AZD1222 COVID-19 vaccine. The sample in question was peripheral blood, obtained 28 days after the second AZD1222 dose. CDR3 protein: CASSLVSQGGQPQHF. CDR3 coding DNA: TGTGCCAGCAGCTTAGTGTCACAGGGAGGTCAGCCCCAGCATTTT.